This T cell receptor (beta chain) originates from a study of T cell responses to AZD1222 COVID-19 vaccine (dated by TCRdb to 2020 to 2022). Regarding the research as a whole: AZD1222 recipients with second doses at about 4 weeks or about 12 weeks were pooled, because spike-specific TCR depth and breadth did not differ between schedules. TCR sequencing covered more than 230 trial participants: roughly 200 given two doses of AZD1222 and about 26 given two doses of MenACWY control vaccine. Enrollment into the trials was organized by age into subgroups of 18-55, 56-69 and 70-plus years, and those subgroups contained roughly 160, 29 and 62 TCR-sequenced participants, respectively. General findings and caveats noted by the study authors: Vaccine-associated CD4 TCRs spanned the whole spike protein, with dominant responses in regions 160-218 and 743-854. Conclusions about previously exposed vaccinees were limited because only six AZD1222 recipients were SARS-CoV-2 seropositive at baseline. Reportedly, close to half of the unique spike-specific TCRs recognized epitopes lying outside the regions that are mutated in the B.1.351 and B.1.1.7 variants. In the small 56-69-year group, the increase in depth fell short of significance, most likely because of low power. After two AZD1222 doses, both the breadth and the depth of spike-specific TCRs were significantly higher than at day 0 and than in MenACWY recipients. Most participants were white British and females outnumbered males, and the authors suggested that clonal diversity may have been underestimated. Because no day 14 peak-response samples were available, the repertoires could be characterized only after the peak T cell response.

In light of the paper, this sample's time point label describes: baseline before first vaccination. Samples from vaccinated people were obtained from the UK trials COV001 and COV002, which included a single-blind randomized controlled phase 2/3 trial of AZD1222 (ChAdOx1 nCoV-19) in healthy adults. For TCRbeta chain sequencing, PBMC samples from trial participants were taken at day 0 and at day 28 after the second dose. The junction carries 6 bases between V and J, which are trimmed by 5 bases and 1 base respectively. From the cysteine through the phenylalanine, the CDR3 covers 13 amino acids. Only the CDR3 DNA stays, 39 bases, in frame from base 1. CDR1 LNHNV and CDR2 YYDKDF are derived from the germline V gene (reference sequence). Concerning this clone: Its binding antigen is unknown. No qualities accompany the bases; no much larger clone lies one base away.

The CDR3 regions of human TCRbeta chains were analyzed by immunosequencing. The source study handled its data this way. Repertoire TCRs were matched against a reference library of SARS-CoV-2-specific TCRs generated with the MIRA antigen-specificity platform. Breadth meant the fraction of unique TCRs that were SARS-CoV-2-associated, whereas depth meant the fraction of total T cells that were SARS-CoV-2-associated. Using the MIRA data, each spike-specific TCR was assigned both to the spike region to which the TCR was reactive and to a CD4 or CD8 class. Log10-transformed breadth and depth values were compared by one-way ANOVA with Sidak's multiple comparisons tests. In TCRdb, the immuneACCESS table is reduced to in-frame sequences with V and J assigned. These tables do not hold every clone; where another copy was compared, an unresolved V gene accounts for under half, and the others remain unexplained. The V and J calls and the clone size are those of that table, but D and trimming were determined from the DNA. This sample has 150,000 or so clones in its table, and 89% of those were observed once. The ten largest make up about 5% of the sample.

The starting material was peripheral blood, obtained on day 0 of AZD1222 vaccination. The sequence joins TRBV15 to TRBJ1-5; the D segment cannot be called with confidence. The TCR sequence derives from an adult in good health. The nucleotide sequence reads TGTGCCACCAGCGGGCGGAGCAATCAGCCCCAGCATTTT. Translated, it reads CATSGRSNQPQHF.